Listed here are 16 T cell receptor beta chains from one sample, sequenced in a study of lymphopenia after photon versus proton radiotherapy. Only in-frame clones appear in the TCRdb table, and some are missing; sequencing was by immunoSEQ multiplex PCR. The sample contains about 65,000 clones, about 89% of which appear only once. Source: peripheral blood, taken from a patient treated with proton-based radiotherapy. The source of these receptors is a man at least 80 years old with esophageal cancer.

The CDR3 here is CASSYGQGPQGDEQFF. In nucleotides, the CDR3 is TGTGCCAGCAGTTACGGACAGGGGCCCCAGGGGGATGAGCAGTTCTTC. This chain links TRBV6-6 with TRBJ2-1; 9 positions agree with TRBD1. The CDR3 has 16 amino acids. V was pared by 2 bases and J by 8 bases, with 10 bases of the junction left unmatched. Germline-derived CDR1 and CDR2 are MNHNY and SVGAGI (reference sequence).

This sequence joins TRBV4-3 and TRBJ1-2; 7 bases line up with TRBD1. In germline, CDR1 is LGHNA, CDR2 YSLEER. The junction had 7 bases not matched to a gene; V was cut back by 3 bases and J by 6 bases. This CDR3 is 14 amino acids long. CDR3 region: CASSHLDRVNGYTF. CDR3 sequence (DNA): TGCGCCAGCAGCCACCTTGACAGGGTTAATGGCTACACCTTC.

V is TRBV4-2 and J is TRBJ2-7; 7 bases match TRBD2. Trimming removed 0 bases from V and 0 bases from J; junction bases left unmatched: 11. The CDR3 is made up of 18 amino acids. The germline V gene encodes CDR1 LGHNA and CDR2 YNFKEQ. The CDR3 spells CASSQDPTSESFSYEQYF. CDR3 coding DNA: TGTGCCAGCAGCCAAGATCCAACTAGCGAATCGTTCTCCTACGAGCAGTACTTC.

The genes are TRBV9 and TRBJ2-5; 8 nucleotides line up with TRBD1. CDR3 length: 16 amino acids. Germline V CDR1 and CDR2: SGDLS, YYNGEE. V was pared by 4 bases and J by 2 bases, with 10 bases of the junction left unmatched. As DNA, the CDR3 is TGTGCCAGCAGCCTTCGCCCTAGACAGGGGCAAGAGACCCAGTACTTC. Its translation is CASSLRPRQGQETQYF.

The genes are TRBV15 and TRBJ2-2, with a tentative D call TRBD1 (6 bases). V was shortened by 2 bases and J by 6 bases, with 10 bases between the two germline ends. The CDR3 has 14 amino acids. Germline assignment: CDR1 LNHNV and CDR2 YYDKDF (reference sequence). The CDR3 region has the DNA TGTGCCACCAGCAGACCGAACAGGGCCGGGGAGCTGTTTTTT. Amino acids: CATSRPNRAGELFF.

The V gene is TRBV5-1, the J gene TRBJ2-1, with D perhaps TRBD2 (6 bases). Germline CDR1 SGHRS, CDR2 YFSETQ. This CDR3 contains 15 residues. Trimming cost V 3 bases and J 10 bases, with 20 bases left between them. The CDR3 nucleotides read TGCGCCAGCAGCTCCCAATATCTAGCGCCCGACGAGCAGTTCTTC. It translates to CASSSQYLAPDEQFF.

The chain couples TRBV5-5 to TRBJ2-7, with D tentatively TRBD2 (7 bases). The CDR3 spans 15 residues. V was clipped by 0 bases and J by 5 bases, with 15 bases between them. Germline V gives CDR1 SGHKS, CDR2 YYEKEE (reference sequence). This CDR3 reads CASSLVLGGVNEQYF. CDR3 nucleotide sequence: TGTGCCAGCAGCTTGGTTTTAGGGGGGGTGAACGAGCAGTACTTC.

The V and J genes are TRBV5-1 and TRBJ2-7; D may be TRBD1 (5 bases). The V and J ends lost 3 bases and 0 bases respectively, with 16 bases between them. This CDR3 spans 16 amino acids. Germline CDR1 reads SGHRS; CDR2 reads YFSETQ. The CDR3 nucleotides are TGCGCCAGCAGCTCACTATCGATGACAGACTCCTACGAGCAGTACTTC. Translation: CASSSLSMTDSYEQYF.

The chain couples TRBV18 to TRBJ2-2, with 7 positions matching TRBD1. The J segment lost 4 bases and the V segment lost 0 bases, leaving 2 bases of the junction unmatched. This CDR3 spans 15 amino acids. Per germline, CDR1 KGHSH and CDR2 LQKENI. As DNA, the CDR3 is TGTGCCAGCTCACCACCGGCAGGGGGCACCGGGGAGCTGTTTTTT. It is translated as CASSPPAGGTGELFF.

The chain recombines TRBV7-9 with TRBJ2-2; D remains ambiguous. Trimming left V 2 bases short and J 8 bases short, with 3 bases between. The CDR3 covers 11 residues. Per germline, CDR1 SEHNR and CDR2 FQNEAQ (reference sequence). The chain's CDR3 is CASSLMGELFF. The CDR3, as DNA: TGTGCCAGCAGCTTAATGGGGGAGCTGTTTTTT.

The chain is built from TRBV2 and TRBJ2-1, with 8 bases fitting TRBD2. Unmatched junction bases numbered 7, after V lost 7 bases and J lost 5 bases. The CDR3 spans 14 residues. The germline V gene has CDR1 SNHLY and CDR2 FYNNEI. Here the CDR3 reads CASMLAGRHNEQFF. DNA for the CDR3: TGTGCCAGCATGCTAGCGGGCCGCCACAATGAGCAGTTCTTC.

The chain has TRBV5-8 and TRBJ2-3; 7 positions agree with TRBD2. With V trimmed by 1 base and J by 3 bases, 5 bases remained unmatched. CDR3 length: 15 residues. CDR1 and CDR2 (germline): SGHTS, YDEGEE. The CDR3 DNA sequence: TGTGCCAGCAGCTTGAATAGGGGAGGGACAGATACGCAGTATTTT. It specifies CASSLNRGGTDTQYF.

The chain uses TRBV6-6 and TRBJ1-5, with D possibly TRBD1 on 6 matching bases. V lost 4 bases to trimming and J lost 1 base, with 14 bases between them. The germline gives CDR1 MNHNY, CDR2 SVGAGI (reference sequence). The CDR3 totals 16 residues. The CDR3 is CASSWGRGGSNQPQHF. Written as DNA, the CDR3 is TGTGCCAGCAGTTGGGGCAGGGGAGGGAGCAATCAGCCCCAGCATTTT.

The rearrangement uses TRBV18 and TRBJ2-3; TRBD1 matches 11 bases. This CDR3 contains 15 residues. Germline V gives CDR1 KGHSH, CDR2 LQKENI. With V trimmed by 1 base and J by 4 bases, 1 base remained unmatched. CDR3: CASSPQGQGADTQYF. DNA for the CDR3: TGTGCCAGCTCACCACAGGGACAGGGGGCAGATACGCAGTATTTT.

V gene TRBV7-2 combines with J gene TRBJ2-7; possibly TRBD2 for D (5 bases). The CDR3 has 12 residues. The V gene's germline CDR1 is SGHTA and CDR2 FQGNSA. Trimming shortened V by 4 bases and J by 6 bases, and 10 bases separated the two germline ends. The CDR3 loop reads CASSSYGGEQYF. The CDR3 DNA is TGTGCCAGCAGCTCTTACGGAGGCGAGCAGTACTTC.

The chain carries TRBV7-9 and TRBJ2-7; D might be TRBD2 (7 bases). Germline V gene lookup returns CDR1 SEHNR and CDR2 FQNEAQ (reference sequence). Between the trimmed V and J ends, which lost 7 bases and 5 bases, there was a span of 18 bases. The CDR3 contains 14 residues. The DNA for the CDR3 is TGTGCCAGCACTTTGGGGGGGCTCTGGGACGAGCAGTACTTC. It yields the protein CASTLGGLWDEQYF. Variable domain in full (rest from reference TRBV7-9 and TRBJ2-7): DTGVSQNPRHKITKRGQNVTFRCDPISEHNRLYWYRQTLGQGPEFLTYFQNEAQLEKSRLLSDRFSAERPKGSFSTLEIQRTEQGDSAMYLCASTLGGLWDEQYFGPGTRLTVT.